Listed here are 8 T cell receptor beta chains from one sample, sequenced in a study of blood T cells in healthy people across ages. Primed by a sample-barcoded 5' primer and a J-beta primer mix, a second PCR proceeded for roughly 6 to 12 cycles. TCRdb independently ran MiXCR on the 5' RACE reads; one entry per CDR3 protein. The sample lists roughly 1.9 million distinct CDR3 sequences, 30% to 40% seen once, with under 30% in the top ten. The sample taken for sequencing was blood. Source of these receptors: a human donor in good health.

V usage is TRBV7-2 and J usage is TRBJ2-2; 8 nucleotides line up with TRBD2. Germline loops: CDR1 SGHTA, CDR2 FQGNSA. V gave up 4 bases and J gave up 7 bases; unmatched junction bases: 11. This CDR3 contains 16 residues. The chain's CDR3 is CASSYPRGLDIGELFF. The CDR3 bases are TGTGCCAGCAGCTATCCTAGGGGACTAGATATCGGGGAGCTGTTTTTT.

This chain links TRBV10-3 with TRBJ1-5; D call uncertain. V was shortened by 0 bases and J by 5 bases, with 11 bases between the two germline ends. The germline CDR1 and CDR2 sequences are ENHRY and SYGVKD. CDR3 length: 15 residues. The CDR3 loop is CAISESYSGDQPQHF. The CDR3 DNA sequence: TGTGCCATCAGTGAGTCGTATTCAGGAGATCAGCCCCAGCATTTT.

The chain joins TRBV6-5 to TRBJ2-7; perhaps TRBD1 as D (5 bases). The CDR3 has 14 residues. V was cut by 0 bases and J by 4 bases, with 10 bases left in between. Germline V gives CDR1 MNHEY, CDR2 SVGAGI. The CDR3 DNA is TGTGCCAGCAGTTACTCGAGGCAGGGATACGAGCAGTACTTC. Its protein product is CASSYSRQGYEQYF.

This clonotype has a count of ten or more. The rearrangement links TRBV7-6 to TRBJ2-7, with D possibly TRBD1 on 5 matching bases. Trimming took off 5 bases at V and 1 base at J, with 12 bases between the two ends. CDR3 size: 14 residues. The germline V gene has CDR1 SGHVS and CDR2 FNYEAQ. The CDR3 sequence: CASSLHTGSYEQYF. For the CDR3, the DNA is TGTGCCAGCAGCCTACATACAGGTTCCTACGAGCAGTACTTC.

This clonotype has ten or more counts. This rearrangement joins TRBV6-6 to TRBJ2-7; D gene ambiguous. The germline gives CDR1 MNHNY, CDR2 SVGAGI (reference sequence). The ends were cut back, 5 bases at V and 3 bases at J, with 11 bases in the middle. This CDR3 spans 13 amino acids. Written as DNA, the CDR3 is TGTGCCAGCAGTGACCCGACGGACTACGAGCAGTACTTC. As protein: CASSDPTDYEQYF.

This clonotype was detected only once. The V gene is TRBV27, the J gene TRBJ2-7; 7 nucleotides line up with TRBD1. Looked up from germline, CDR1 is MNHEY and CDR2 is SMNVEV (reference sequence). Losses at the gene ends were 4 bases for V and 3 bases for J; bases not matched to a gene: 9. CDR3 length: 15 amino acids. The CDR3 loop is CASSYTGDRFYEQYF. DNA of the CDR3: TGTGCCAGCAGTTATACAGGGGACCGTTTCTACGAGCAGTACTTC.

This clonotype was picked up many times. J is TRBJ2-5 and V is TRBV20-1; weak D call: TRBD2 (6 bases). Germline CDR1 is DFQATT and CDR2 is SNEGSKA (reference sequence). V was trimmed by 5 bases and J by 11 bases, leaving 24 bases between them. The CDR3 sequence is 14 residues long. In DNA form, the CDR3 reads TGCAGTGCTTCCCTCGGACTATCTATGGTGGAGCAGTACTTC. Translated, it gives CSASLGLSMVEQYF.

Details on this clonotype: The junction does not match germline at one end; this may be a read error. This chain uses TRBV20-1 with TRBJ1-4; D is undetermined. The CDR3 has 13 amino acids. Germline-derived CDR1 and CDR2 are DFQATT and SNEGSKA (reference sequence). This CDR3 is CSARTTGYEKLFF. The DNA for the CDR3 is TGCAGTGCTAGGACGACCGGTTATGAAAAGCTGTTTTTT.